One and the same sample provided the 25 T cell receptor beta chains below, sequenced in a study of shared clonotypes between healthy human individuals. Some clones are missing from TCRdb's copy, which holds only in-frame ones; the method was immunoSEQ multiplex PCR. Altogether a few hundred thousand clones are present, 50% to 80% being singletons, with the ten largest covering approximately 10%. Sample: memory CD4+ T cells sorted from blood. Subset reported: CD45RA-negative fraction. The receptor set was obtained from a young man in good health.

A few counts support this clone. The rearrangement uses TRBV7-6 and TRBJ2-5; D may match TRBD1 or TRBD2 (6 bases each). The CDR3 covers 15 residues. V shed 5 bases and J shed 5 bases, with 18 bases lying between them. The germline CDR1 and CDR2 sequences are SGHVS and FNYEAQ. CDR3 nucleotides: TGTGCCAGCAGCCAGTTGGGGGGCGGGATTGAGACCCAGTACTTC. It is translated as CASSQLGGGIETQYF.

The V and J genes are TRBV28 and TRBJ1-2, with 9 bases lining up with TRBD1. Unmatched junction bases numbered 7, after V lost 6 bases and J lost 5 bases. There are 14 residues in the CDR3. The V gene's germline CDR1 is MDHEN and CDR2 SYDVKM. In DNA form, the CDR3 reads TGTGCCAGCAGGGGACAGGGTTTGTGGTATGGCTACACCTTC. Residues: CASRGQGLWYGYTF.

This clone came up once. This chain joins TRBV5-6 and TRBJ1-1; no reliable D call. Germline V CDR1 and CDR2: SGHDT, YYEEEE. CDR3 size: 13 residues. Deletions cut 3 bases from V and 4 bases from J, with 10 bases between. The CDR3 sequence: CASSSVLGTEAFF. The CDR3 DNA reads as TGTGCCAGCAGCTCCGTGCTGGGCACTGAAGCTTTCTTT.

This chain links TRBV2 with TRBJ1-2, with no clear D. This CDR3 comprises 14 residues. CDR1 SNHLY and CDR2 FYNNEI come from the germline V gene. V was pared by 2 bases and J by 2 bases, with 9 bases between. This CDR3 reads CASSESGVNYGYTF. CDR3 in DNA: TGTGCCAGCAGTGAAAGTGGGGTCAACTATGGCTACACCTTC.

J is TRBJ1-4 and V is TRBV6-1; weak D call: TRBD1 (5 bases). Germline CDR1 MNHNS, CDR2 SASEGT. The CDR3 sequence is 14 residues long. Trimming pared 6 bases from V and 11 bases from J, leaving 19 bases between. CDR3 in amino acids: CASSDGTALFKLFF. The DNA of the CDR3 is TGTGCCAGCAGCGATGGGACCGCCTTGTTTAAACTGTTTTTT.

V and J are TRBV28 and TRBJ2-5; 7 bases line up with TRBD2. This CDR3 contains 18 residues. V trimming: 3 bases; J trimming: 4 bases; junction bases outside the gene matches: 17. Germline values: CDR1 MDHEN, CDR2 SYDVKM. The CDR3 DNA is TGTGCCAGCAGTTTTTCGGCGGGAGAGCACCCGGGGGGAGAGACCCAGTACTTC. It encodes CASSFSAGEHPGGETQYF. Variable domain in full (rest from reference TRBV28 and TRBJ2-5): DVKVTQSSRYLVKRTGEKVFLECVQDMDHENMFWYRQDPGLGLRLIYFSYDVKMKEKGDIPEGYSVSREKKERFSLILESASTNQTSMYLCASSFSAGEHPGGETQYFGPGTRLLVL.

The V gene is TRBV5-1, the J gene TRBJ2-2; D uncertain. This CDR3 region has 11 residues. The V gene lost 2 bases and the J gene lost 6 bases, with 2 bases spanning the gap. Germline CDR1 and CDR2: SGHRS and YFSETQ. The CDR3 DNA sequence: TGCGCCAGCAGCTTATCCGGGGAGCTGTTTTTT. Amino acid sequence: CASSLSGELFF.

The gene calls are TRBV6-5 and TRBJ2-5; D not certain. The length of the CDR3 is 14 residues. V dropped 2 bases and J dropped 1 base, with 8 bases sitting between them. Germline V gives CDR1 MNHEY, CDR2 SVGAGI. The CDR3 loop is CASSYDGIQETQYF. In nucleotides, the CDR3 is TGTGCCAGCAGTTACGACGGCATCCAAGAGACCCAGTACTTC.

The sample holds a few counts of this clone. The chain combines TRBV6-6 with TRBJ2-7; D not resolved. CDR1 is MNHNY and CDR2 is SVGAGI in the germline V gene (reference sequence). Trimming left V 6 bases short and J 3 bases short, with 6 bases between. The CDR3 spans 11 residues. The CDR3 DNA follows: TGTGCCAGCAGAGTCCACTACGAGCAGTACTTC. Its translation: CASRVHYEQYF.

To note about this clone: At one of its ends the junction is not consistent with the germline gene, which may arise from a read error. The gene calls are TRBV19 and TRBJ1-4; D is uncertain. The CDR3 has 14 residues. In germline, CDR1 is LNHDA, CDR2 SQIVND (reference sequence). CDR3 DNA: TGTGCCAATAGTATCCAAAGGACGGATGAAAAACTGTTTTTT. Its protein product is CANSIQRTDEKLFF.

There are a few counts of this clone. The rearrangement joins TRBV19 to TRBJ1-1, with D uncertain. The CDR3 covers 15 residues. Per germline, CDR1 LNHDA and CDR2 SQIVND (reference sequence). Between the trimmed V and J ends, which lost 1 base and 0 bases, there was a span of 9 bases. CDR3 bases: TGTGCCAGTAGTATAGTTGCGTTCATGAACACTGAAGCTTTCTTT. It is translated as CASSIVAFMNTEAFF. The full variable domain, its missing parts supplied by reference TRBV19 and TRBJ1-1, is DGGITQSPKYLFRKEGQNVTLSCEQNLNHDAMYWYRQDPGQGLRLIYYSQIVNDFQKGDIAEGYSVSREKKESFPLTVTSAQKNPTAFYLCASSIVAFMNTEAFFGQGTRLTVV.

In this sample, this clone turned up a few times. This chain connects TRBV5-8 to TRBJ1-2; possibly TRBD1 for D (5 bases). Trimming shortened V by 4 bases and J by 4 bases, and 8 bases separated the two germline ends. From germline, CDR1 is SGHTS and CDR2 YDEGEE. This CDR3 is 12 amino acids long. The CDR3 nucleotides read TGTGCCAGCAGCAGGCAGGGCTATGGCTACACCTTC. This sequence encodes CASSRQGYGYTF. Looking up the rest from reference TRBV5-8 and TRBJ1-2 gives the full variable domain: EAGVTQSPTHLIKTRGQQATLRCSPISGHTSVYWYQQALGLGLQFLLWYDEGEERNRGNFPPRFSGRQFPNYSSELNVNALELEDSALYLCASSRQGYGYTFGSGTRLTVV.

The chain recombines TRBV2 with TRBJ2-5; D uncertain. Trimming left V 4 bases short and J 4 bases short, with 1 base between. The germline gives CDR1 SNHLY, CDR2 FYNNEI. There are 10 residues in the CDR3. CDR3 sequence: CASSGETQYF. CDR3 nucleotide sequence: TGTGCCAGCAGTGGAGAGACCCAGTACTTC. The complete variable domain, with remaining parts taken from reference TRBV2 and TRBJ2-5, reads EPEVTQTPSHQVTQMGQEVILRCVPISNHLYFYWYRQILGQKVEFLVSFYNNEISEKSEIFDDQFSVERPDGSNFTLKIRSTKLEDSAMYFCASSGETQYFGPGTRLLVL.

The chain couples TRBV4-1 to TRBJ2-3; 7 bases are a match to TRBD2. The CDR3 is 15 amino acids. Germline CDR1 and CDR2: MGHRA and YSYEKL. V dropped 4 bases and J dropped 1; count of bases not matched to a gene: 5. The CDR3 DNA reads TGCGCCAGCAGCCTCCTAGCGGATGGCACAGATACGCAGTATTTT. This translates into CASSLLADGTDTQYF.

The rearrangement links TRBV4-1 to TRBJ2-7; no clear D gene. There are 14 residues in the CDR3. The V gene's germline CDR1 is MGHRA and CDR2 YSYEKL. The V end was cut by 5 bases, the J end by 3 bases, with 14 bases between. The CDR3 loop is CASSNLGKGYEQYF. The DNA for the CDR3 is TGCGCCAGCAGCAATCTCGGTAAGGGCTACGAGCAGTACTTC.

The chain combines TRBV2 with TRBJ2-7; 9 nucleotides align to TRBD1. Germline assignment: CDR1 SNHLY and CDR2 FYNNEI. The CDR3 runs 13 residues. Trimming cost V 7 bases and J 3 bases; bases outside gene matches: 4. CDR3 amino acids: CASTDRGVYEQYF. The DNA of the CDR3 is TGTGCCAGCACTGACAGGGGGGTCTACGAGCAGTACTTC.

This rearrangement joins TRBV13 to TRBJ2-1; D unresolved. V lost 2 bases, J lost 9 bases, and 8 bases lay in between. There are 12 residues in the CDR3. Germline-derived CDR1 and CDR2 are PRHDT and FYEKMQ (reference sequence). In nucleotides, the CDR3 is TGTGCCAGCAGCTTAACCTTGGGTGAGCAGTTCTTC. This sequence encodes CASSLTLGEQFF.

V is TRBV7-2 and J is TRBJ2-2; the match to TRBD2 covers 7 bases. CDR1 SGHTA and CDR2 FQGNSA come from the germline V gene. The CDR3 runs to 15 residues. Unmatched junction bases numbered 4, after V lost 3 bases and J lost 3 bases. CDR3 bases: TGTGCCAGCAGCTTCCGGACTAGTTACACCGGGGAGCTGTTTTTT. This codes for CASSFRTSYTGELFF.

V gene TRBV28 combines with J gene TRBJ2-7; no definite D call. The CDR3 consists of 15 residues. V lost 7 bases, J lost 2 bases, and 18 bases lay in between. Per the germline V gene, CDR1 is MDHEN and CDR2 is SYDVKM. The chain's CDR3 is CASKTAVRDTYEQYF. DNA of the CDR3: TGTGCCAGCAAAACCGCGGTCCGTGACACCTACGAGCAGTACTTC.

The table lists this clone with many counts. The chain uses TRBV5-1 and TRBJ2-7; D not resolved. This CDR3 comprises 12 residues. The ends were cut back, 0 bases at V and 6 bases at J, with 7 bases in the middle. Germline CDR1 is SGHRS and CDR2 is YFSETQ. CDR3 nucleotides: TGCGCCAGCAGCTTGGAGTTAGGCGAGCAGTACTTC. This codes for CASSLELGEQYF.

The chain links TRBV28 to TRBJ2-7, with TRBD2 matching 7 bases. Germline lookup yields CDR1 MDHEN and CDR2 SYDVKM. The ends lost 1 base at V and 2 bases at J; junction bases unmatched: 2. The CDR3 is 14 amino acids. CDR3 loop: CASSLSGGAYEQYF. The CDR3 region has the DNA TGTGCCAGCAGTTTATCGGGGGGAGCCTACGAGCAGTACTTC.

The V and J genes are TRBV7-9 and TRBJ2-7; D remains unclear. V dropped 0 bases and J dropped 3 bases, with 6 bases sitting between them. This CDR3 has 13 amino acids. The V gene's germline CDR1 is SEHNR and CDR2 FQNEAQ (reference sequence). CDR3 nucleotide sequence: TGTGCCAGCAGCTTAGCCTCTCTCTACGAGCAGTACTTC. Protein: CASSLASLYEQYF.

This CDR3 reads CASSPLAGSYEQYF. CDR3 DNA: TGTGCCAGCAGCCCTCTAGCGGGGTCCTACGAGCAGTACTTC. V gene TRBV7-9 combines with J gene TRBJ2-7, with TRBD2 matching over 9 bases. With 5 bases clipped from V and 1 base from J, the junction kept 3 bases outside the gene matches. This CDR3 comprises 14 residues. CDR1 is SEHNR, CDR2 FQNEAQ, per germline (reference sequence). The variable domain in full, completed from reference TRBV7-9 and TRBJ2-7, reads DTGVSQNPRHKITKRGQNVTFRCDPISEHNRLYWYRQTLGQGPEFLTYFQNEAQLEKSRLLSDRFSAERPKGSFSTLEIQRTEQGDSAMYLCASSPLAGSYEQYFGPGTRLTVT.

The chain has TRBV11-2 and TRBJ2-1; 10 bases fit TRBD1. J was trimmed by 2 bases and V by 5 bases; bases with no gene match: 3. This CDR3 region has 15 residues. Germline CDR1 and CDR2: SGHAT and FQNNGV. The CDR3 sequence: CASSPGTGAYNEQFF. The CDR3 DNA sequence: TGTGCCAGCAGCCCCGGGACAGGGGCCTACAATGAGCAGTTCTTC.

The chain recombines TRBV19 with TRBJ2-2, with 10 bases aligning to TRBD1. CDR3 size: 14 residues. V lost 7 bases and J lost 6; bases outside the gene matches: 5. From germline, CDR1 is LNHDA and CDR2 SQIVND (reference sequence). Here the CDR3 DNA reads TGTGCCAGTACTGGGGACAGGGGTGCCGGGGAGCTGTTTTTT. It translates to CASTGDRGAGELFF.